These 14 T cell receptor beta chains share one sample of origin, sequenced in a study of vaccination and CD4 T cells after COVID-19. Treatment of the sample: 10-day PBMC culture with coronavirus spike peptide pools or control peptides (ViraFEST assay). An Oncomine TCR Beta short-read assay was used to sequence the DNA from cultured CD4+ T cells. Each CDR3 protein is one row after TCRdb ran MiXCR on the PCR reads. The table has roughly 12,000 distinct CDR3 sequences, around 47% seen once. The antigens these receptors bind are not known. The sample comprised CD4+ T cells from blood, cultured in vitro. These receptors were obtained from a human donor who had recovered from COVID-19.

This clonotype was counted only a few times. The rearrangement uses TRBV7-8 and TRBJ2-1; 8 nucleotides match TRBD2. The CDR3 totals 14 residues. The V gene's germline CDR1 is SGHVS and CDR2 FQNEAQ. The V and J ends lost 6 bases and 0 bases, in that order; junction bases with no gene match: 1. CDR3 bases: TGTGCCAGCAGGGCGGGAGGCTCCTACAATGAGCAGTTCTTC. It codes for CASRAGGSYNEQFF.

V gene TRBV7-2 combines with J gene TRBJ2-7; 14 nucleotides match TRBD2. Per germline, CDR1 SGHTA and CDR2 FQGNSA. The CDR3 is 19 amino acids. J lost 3 bases, V lost 5 bases, and 15 bases had no gene match. The chain's CDR3 is CASSAFLRRTSGRHYEQYF. The CDR3, as DNA: TGTGCCAGCAGCGCCTTCCTCCGCCGGACTAGCGGGAGGCACTACGAGCAGTACTTC.

This clonotype was observed a handful of times. The V call is TRBV7-9, the J call TRBJ1-2, with D possibly TRBD1 on 6 matching bases. Trimming left V 4 bases short and J 8 bases short, with 17 bases between. CDR3 length: 14 amino acids. The germline gives CDR1 SEHNR, CDR2 FQNEAQ (reference sequence). Written as DNA, the CDR3 is TGTGCCAGCAGCTCCCAACAGGGAAGTCTAGGCTACACCTTC. As protein: CASSSQQGSLGYTF.

This clonotype appeared a few times. The V call is TRBV6-1, the J call TRBJ1-2, with 7 bases that match TRBD1. Germline trimming cut 0 bases from V and 7 bases from J; bases unmatched to any gene: 5. The germline V gene has CDR1 MNHNS and CDR2 SASEGT. This CDR3 has 14 amino acids. The DNA for the CDR3 is TGTGCCAGCAGTGAAGCATCAGGGGGTATTGGCTACACCTTC. Protein sequence: CASSEASGGIGYTF.

This clonotype was seen a handful of times. The V gene is TRBV11-2, the J gene TRBJ1-2; perhaps TRBD1 as D (5 bases). The CDR3 contains 15 residues. CDR1 SGHAT and CDR2 FQNNGV come from the germline V gene. V lost 2 bases and J lost 7, with 17 bases in between. The CDR3 coding sequence is TGTGCCAGCAGCTTACCGGGACCTTCCCGGAGTGGCTACACCTTC. This encodes CASSLPGPSRSGYTF.

This clonotype was counted a few times. The chain uses TRBV21-1 and TRBJ2-3; TRBD2, as called in the table, went unchecked against the DNA. TRBV21-1 is described as a pseudogene. This CDR3 has 16 residues. For the CDR3, the DNA is TGTGCCAGCAACGCGGGGCTAGCGAGGGGCACAGATACGCAGTATTTT. This translates into CASNAGLARGTDTQYF.

The chain combines TRBV5-1 with TRBJ2-2; D tentatively fits TRBD1 or TRBD2 (5 bases each). V lost 0 bases and J 4 bases, leaving 13 bases between the germline ends. CDR3 length: 16 amino acids. Germline assignment: CDR1 SGHRS and CDR2 YFSETQ. CDR3 in DNA: TGCGCCAGCAGCTTGGTTCCGGATGGGGGCACCGGGGAGCTGTTTTTT. This encodes CASSLVPDGGTGELFF.

The V gene is TRBV20-1, the J gene TRBJ2-3, with D hard to call. V lost 6 bases to trimming and J lost 2 bases, with 12 bases between them. The CDR3 length is 13 residues. Looked up from germline, CDR1 is DFQATT and CDR2 is SNEGSKA (reference sequence). CDR3 bases: TGCAGTGCCCCGGTCTTGAACACAGATACGCAGTATTTT. Amino acids: CSAPVLNTDTQYF.

The chain recombines TRBV6-5 with TRBJ2-7; 11 positions agree with TRBD2. The trim removed 2 bases at V and 3 bases at J, leaving 9 bases unmatched. Germline CDR1 MNHEY, CDR2 SVGAGI. This CDR3 comprises 17 residues. The CDR3, as DNA: TGTGCCAGCAGTTACCGCCCAGGGACTAGCGGAAACTACGAGCAGTACTTC. Protein: CASSYRPGTSGNYEQYF.

V and J are TRBV5-4 and TRBJ2-2; TRBD1 agrees at 11 bases. Losses at the gene ends were 4 bases for V and 1 base for J; bases not matched to a gene: 6. Germline loops: CDR1 SGHNT, CDR2 YYREEE (reference sequence). This CDR3 contains 17 residues. DNA for the CDR3: TGTGCCAGCAGCCGCCCCGGGACAGGGGGGAACACCGGGGAGCTGTTTTTT. It specifies CASSRPGTGGNTGELFF.

This sequence joins TRBV19 and TRBJ1-2; tentative D call: TRBD1 (6 bases). The CDR3 runs to 14 residues. Germline V gene sequence: CDR1 LNHDA, CDR2 SQIVND (reference sequence). The V gene lost 6 bases and the J gene lost 5 bases, with 16 bases spanning the gap. For the CDR3, the DNA is TGTGCCAGTAGCCAAGGGGGGGTTAAGTATGGCTACACCTTC. Its protein is CASSQGGVKYGYTF.

This clonotype has just a few counts. The V call is TRBV2, the J call TRBJ2-7, with 8 bases identical to TRBD1. Trimming removed 6 bases from V and 1 base from J; junction bases left unmatched: 11. CDR1 is SNHLY and CDR2 is FYNNEI in the germline V gene. The CDR3 extends over 16 amino acids. CDR3 nucleotide sequence: TGTGCCAGCAGCTCGGACCGGGACAGGCCGTCCTACGAGCAGTACTTC. It codes for CASSSDRDRPSYEQYF.

The genes are TRBV29-1 and TRBJ1-2; no definite D call. The CDR3 has 13 residues. The germline CDR1 and CDR2 sequences are SQVTM and ANQGSEA. V lost 4 bases and J 1 base, leaving 10 bases between the germline ends. For the CDR3, the DNA is TGCAGCGTTGTATTGGCAGTTAACTATGGCTACACCTTC. This encodes CSVVLAVNYGYTF.

Here the CDR3 DNA reads TGTGCCAGCAGGGGCCCGATGGGCACCGGGGAGCTGTTTTTT. Residues: CASRGPMGTGELFF. The rearrangement uses TRBV28 and TRBJ2-2; D gene ambiguous. Trimming left V 6 bases short and J 4 bases short, with 12 bases between. CDR1 MDHEN and CDR2 SYDVKM come from the germline V gene. The CDR3 has 14 amino acids.